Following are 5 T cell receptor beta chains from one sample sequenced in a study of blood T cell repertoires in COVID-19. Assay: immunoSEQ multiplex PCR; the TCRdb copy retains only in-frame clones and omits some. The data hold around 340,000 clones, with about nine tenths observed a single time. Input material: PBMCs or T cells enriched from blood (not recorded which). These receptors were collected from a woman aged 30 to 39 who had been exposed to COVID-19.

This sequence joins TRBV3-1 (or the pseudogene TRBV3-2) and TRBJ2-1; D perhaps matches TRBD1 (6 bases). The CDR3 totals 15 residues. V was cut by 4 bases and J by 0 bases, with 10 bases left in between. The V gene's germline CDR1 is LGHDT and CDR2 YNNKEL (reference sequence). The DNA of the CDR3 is TGTGCCAGCAGCCTTACAGGGAGCTCCTACAATGAGCAGTTCTTC. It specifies CASSLTGSSYNEQFF.

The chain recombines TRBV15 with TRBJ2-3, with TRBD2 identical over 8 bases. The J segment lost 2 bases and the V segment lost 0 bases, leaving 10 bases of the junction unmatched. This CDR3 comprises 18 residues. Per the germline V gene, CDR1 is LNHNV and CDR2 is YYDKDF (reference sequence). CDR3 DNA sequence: TGTGCCACCAGCAGAGAAAGAATAGCGGGACGGGCCACAGATACGCAGTATTTT. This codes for CATSRERIAGRATDTQYF.

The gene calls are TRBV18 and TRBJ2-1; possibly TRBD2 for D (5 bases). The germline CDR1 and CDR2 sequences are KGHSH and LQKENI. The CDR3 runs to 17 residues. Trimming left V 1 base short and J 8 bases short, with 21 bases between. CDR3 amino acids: CASSPRLMNSATDEQFF. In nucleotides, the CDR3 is TGTGCCAGCTCACCACGGCTTATGAATAGCGCCACCGATGAGCAGTTCTTC.

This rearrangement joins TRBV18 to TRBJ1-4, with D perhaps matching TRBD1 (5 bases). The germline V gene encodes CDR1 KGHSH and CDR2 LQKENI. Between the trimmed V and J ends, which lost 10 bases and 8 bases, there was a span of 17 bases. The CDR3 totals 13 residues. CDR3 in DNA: TGTGCCACCCTCCGCGGGGCTGGAGAAAAACTGTTTTTT. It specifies CATLRGAGEKLFF.

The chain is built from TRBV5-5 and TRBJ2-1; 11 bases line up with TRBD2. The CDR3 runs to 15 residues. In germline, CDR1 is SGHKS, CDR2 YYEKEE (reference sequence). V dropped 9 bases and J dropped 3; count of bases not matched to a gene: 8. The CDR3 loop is CATLSGLADYNEQFF. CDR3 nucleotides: TGTGCCACGTTATCGGGACTAGCGGACTACAATGAGCAGTTCTTC.